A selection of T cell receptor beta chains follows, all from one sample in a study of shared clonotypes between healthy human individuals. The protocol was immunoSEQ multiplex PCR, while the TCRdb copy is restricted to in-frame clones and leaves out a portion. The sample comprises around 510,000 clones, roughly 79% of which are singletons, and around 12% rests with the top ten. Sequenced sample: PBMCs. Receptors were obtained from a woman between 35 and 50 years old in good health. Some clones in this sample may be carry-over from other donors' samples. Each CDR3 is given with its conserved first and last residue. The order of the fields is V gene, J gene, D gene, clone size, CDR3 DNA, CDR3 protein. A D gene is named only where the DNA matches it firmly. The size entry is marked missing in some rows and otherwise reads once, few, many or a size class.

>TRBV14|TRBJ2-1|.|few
TGTGCCAGCAGCCAAGATTGGGAAAGCTCCTACAATGAGCAGTTCTTC
CASSQDWESSYNEQFF
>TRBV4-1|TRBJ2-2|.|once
TGCGCCAGCAGCCAAGGCGTTACGGGAGCCGGCACCGGGGAGCTGTTTTTT
CASSQGVTGAGTGELFF
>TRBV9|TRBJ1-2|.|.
TGTGCCAGCAGCCCTCAGTCCTCCTACTATGGCTACACCTTC
CASSPQSSYYGYTF
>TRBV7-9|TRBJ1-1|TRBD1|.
TGTGCCAGCAGCCCTAGCCGACAGGGGGCTGGAGCTTTCTTT
CASSPSRQGAGAFF
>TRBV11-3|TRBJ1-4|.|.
TGTGCCAGCAGCTTAGAAGCGTCGACACCGCTGTTTTTT
CASSLEASTPLFF
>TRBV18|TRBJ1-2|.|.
TGTGCCAGCTCACCACCAACAGGAGTCTATGGCTACACCTTC
CASSPPTGVYGYTF
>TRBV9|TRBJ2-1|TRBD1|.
TGTGCCAGCAGCGGGACAGGAGCAGAGCAGTTCTTC
CASSGTGAEQFF
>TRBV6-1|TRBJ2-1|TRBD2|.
TGTGCCAGCAGTGCCCCGGGACTAGTAAGAGTTAGCTCCTACAATGAGCAGTTCTTC
CASSAPGLVRVSSYNEQFF
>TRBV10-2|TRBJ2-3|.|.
TGCGCCAGCAGCCCCGTCGGGGCCATCGATACGCAGTATTTT
CASSPVGAIDTQYF
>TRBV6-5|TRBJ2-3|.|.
TGTGCCAGCAGTTACTCTGTGGGAACCCGCACAGATACGCAGTATTTT
CASSYSVGTRTDTQYF
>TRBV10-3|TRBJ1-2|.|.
TGTGCCATCAGTGAAGGACATGCCTCTGGCTACACCTTC
CAISEGHASGYTF
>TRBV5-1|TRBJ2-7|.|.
TGCGCCAGCAGCTGGGGGACCGAATCCTACGAGCAGTACTTC
CASSWGTESYEQYF
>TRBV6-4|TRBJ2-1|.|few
TGTGCCAGCAGTTCCAGCGCCACCCGGGGCAATGAGCAGTTCTTC
CASSSSATRGNEQFF
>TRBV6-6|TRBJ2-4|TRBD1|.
TGTGCCAGCAATCACAGGGGGATTGGAAACATTCAGTACTTC
CASNHRGIGNIQYF
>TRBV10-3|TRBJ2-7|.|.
TGTGCCATCAGTGAGTCCAGTAATGGCGAGCAGTACTTC
CAISESSNGEQYF
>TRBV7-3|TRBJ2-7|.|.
TGTGCCAGCAGCTTAGGACAGTCGAGCTCCTACGAGCAGTACTTC
CASSLGQSSSYEQYF
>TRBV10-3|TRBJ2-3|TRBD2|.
TGTGCCATCTTAGCGGGAGAGACCACAGATACGCAGTATTTT
CAILAGETTDTQYF
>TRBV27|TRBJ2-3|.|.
TGTGCCAGCAGTTTATACGGGAGCACAGATACGCAGTATTTT
CASSLYGSTDTQYF
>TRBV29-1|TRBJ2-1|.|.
TGCAGCGCGTCCCCAGAACAGGGGAGGTGGAATGAGCAGTTCTTC
CSASPEQGRWNEQFF
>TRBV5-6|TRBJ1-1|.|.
TGTGCCAGCAGCTTGGACAGTTTTGAAGCTTTCTTT
CASSLDSFEAFF
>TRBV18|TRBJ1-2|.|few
TGTGCCAGCTCACCAACGGATACCCGAGGCTACACCTTC
CASSPTDTRGYTF
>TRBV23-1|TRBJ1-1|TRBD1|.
TGCGCCAGCAGTCATTCGGACAGGGAATGCACTGAAGCTTTCTTT
CASSHSDRECTEAFF
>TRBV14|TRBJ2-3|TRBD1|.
TGTGCCAGCAGCCACTCTGGACAGGGGAGAGATACGCAGTATTTT
CASSHSGQGRDTQYF
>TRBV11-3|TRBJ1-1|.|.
TGTGCCAGCAGCTTGTCGGGGACCACTGAAGCTTTCTTT
CASSLSGTTEAFF
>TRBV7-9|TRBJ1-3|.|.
TGTGCCAGCAGCTTAGAGGGCTCTGGAAACACCATATATTTT
CASSLEGSGNTIYF
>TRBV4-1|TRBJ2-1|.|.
TGCGCCAGCAGCCAAGGACGACCCCCTAGCTACAATGAGCAGTTCTTC
CASSQGRPPSYNEQFF
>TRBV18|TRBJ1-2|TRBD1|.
TGTGCCAGCTCCGAGGGGCAGGGGGCTTCGGGCTATGGCTACACCTTC
CASSEGQGASGYGYTF
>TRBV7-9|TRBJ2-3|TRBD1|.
TGTGCCAGCAGCCTCACCGGGACAGGGGCATCCGATACGCAGTATTTT
CASSLTGTGASDTQYF
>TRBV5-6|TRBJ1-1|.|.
TGTGCCAGCAGCTTGGTCTCAACCCGCACTGAAGCTTTCTTT
CASSLVSTRTEAFF
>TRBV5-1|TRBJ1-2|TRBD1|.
TGCGCCAGCAGCTTAGGACAGGGGTTTGGCTACACCTTC
CASSLGQGFGYTF
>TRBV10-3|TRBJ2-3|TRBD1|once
TGTGCCAACTACAGGGGGCGGGTAGATACGCAGTATTTT
CANYRGRVDTQYF
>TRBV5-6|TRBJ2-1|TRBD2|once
TGTGCCAGCAGCCCTAATCGCGGGAGTGCCCACAATGAGCAGTTCTTC
CASSPNRGSAHNEQFF
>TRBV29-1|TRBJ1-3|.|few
TGCAGCGTTGTGATCTCTGGAAACACCATATATTTT
CSVVISGNTIYF